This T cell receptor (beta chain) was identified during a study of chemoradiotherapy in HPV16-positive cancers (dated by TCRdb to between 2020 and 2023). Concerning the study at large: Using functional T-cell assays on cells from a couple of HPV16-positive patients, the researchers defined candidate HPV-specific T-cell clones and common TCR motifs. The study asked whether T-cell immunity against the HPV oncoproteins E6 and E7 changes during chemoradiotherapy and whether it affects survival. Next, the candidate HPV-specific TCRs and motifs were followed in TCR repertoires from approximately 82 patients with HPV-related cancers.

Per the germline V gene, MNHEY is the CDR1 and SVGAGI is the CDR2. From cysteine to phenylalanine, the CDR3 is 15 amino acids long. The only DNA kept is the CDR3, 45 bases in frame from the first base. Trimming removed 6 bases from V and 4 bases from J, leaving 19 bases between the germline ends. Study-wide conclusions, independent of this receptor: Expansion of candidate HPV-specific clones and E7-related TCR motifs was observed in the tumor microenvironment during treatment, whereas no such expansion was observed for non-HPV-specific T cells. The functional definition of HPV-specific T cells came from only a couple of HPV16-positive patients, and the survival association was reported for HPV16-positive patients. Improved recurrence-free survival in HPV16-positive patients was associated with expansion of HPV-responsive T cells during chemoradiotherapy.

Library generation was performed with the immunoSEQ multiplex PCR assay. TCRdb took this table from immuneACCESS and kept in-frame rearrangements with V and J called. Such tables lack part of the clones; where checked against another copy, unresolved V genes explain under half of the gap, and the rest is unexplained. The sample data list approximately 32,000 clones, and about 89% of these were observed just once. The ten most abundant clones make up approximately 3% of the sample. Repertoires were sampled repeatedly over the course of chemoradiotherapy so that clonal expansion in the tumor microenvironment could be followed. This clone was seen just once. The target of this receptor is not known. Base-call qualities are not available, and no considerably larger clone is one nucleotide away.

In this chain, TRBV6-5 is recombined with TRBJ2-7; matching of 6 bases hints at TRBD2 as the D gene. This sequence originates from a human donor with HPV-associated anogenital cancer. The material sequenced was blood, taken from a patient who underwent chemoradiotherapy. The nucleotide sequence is TGTGCCAGCAGCTGGACGGGAGCTGGCTCGTACGAGCAGTACTTC. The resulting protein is CASSWTGAGSYEQYF.